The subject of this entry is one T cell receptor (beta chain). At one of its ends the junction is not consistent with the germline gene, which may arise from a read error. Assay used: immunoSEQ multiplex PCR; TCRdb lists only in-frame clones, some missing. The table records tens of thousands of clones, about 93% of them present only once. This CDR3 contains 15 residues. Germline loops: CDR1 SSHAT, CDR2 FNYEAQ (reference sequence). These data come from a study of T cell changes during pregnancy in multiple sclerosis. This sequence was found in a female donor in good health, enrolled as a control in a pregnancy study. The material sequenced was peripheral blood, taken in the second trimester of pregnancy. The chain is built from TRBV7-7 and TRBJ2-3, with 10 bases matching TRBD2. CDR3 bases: TGTGCTAGCAGCTTGACTAGCGGGCAAGGTGATACGCAGTATTTT. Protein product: CASSLTSGQGDTQYF.